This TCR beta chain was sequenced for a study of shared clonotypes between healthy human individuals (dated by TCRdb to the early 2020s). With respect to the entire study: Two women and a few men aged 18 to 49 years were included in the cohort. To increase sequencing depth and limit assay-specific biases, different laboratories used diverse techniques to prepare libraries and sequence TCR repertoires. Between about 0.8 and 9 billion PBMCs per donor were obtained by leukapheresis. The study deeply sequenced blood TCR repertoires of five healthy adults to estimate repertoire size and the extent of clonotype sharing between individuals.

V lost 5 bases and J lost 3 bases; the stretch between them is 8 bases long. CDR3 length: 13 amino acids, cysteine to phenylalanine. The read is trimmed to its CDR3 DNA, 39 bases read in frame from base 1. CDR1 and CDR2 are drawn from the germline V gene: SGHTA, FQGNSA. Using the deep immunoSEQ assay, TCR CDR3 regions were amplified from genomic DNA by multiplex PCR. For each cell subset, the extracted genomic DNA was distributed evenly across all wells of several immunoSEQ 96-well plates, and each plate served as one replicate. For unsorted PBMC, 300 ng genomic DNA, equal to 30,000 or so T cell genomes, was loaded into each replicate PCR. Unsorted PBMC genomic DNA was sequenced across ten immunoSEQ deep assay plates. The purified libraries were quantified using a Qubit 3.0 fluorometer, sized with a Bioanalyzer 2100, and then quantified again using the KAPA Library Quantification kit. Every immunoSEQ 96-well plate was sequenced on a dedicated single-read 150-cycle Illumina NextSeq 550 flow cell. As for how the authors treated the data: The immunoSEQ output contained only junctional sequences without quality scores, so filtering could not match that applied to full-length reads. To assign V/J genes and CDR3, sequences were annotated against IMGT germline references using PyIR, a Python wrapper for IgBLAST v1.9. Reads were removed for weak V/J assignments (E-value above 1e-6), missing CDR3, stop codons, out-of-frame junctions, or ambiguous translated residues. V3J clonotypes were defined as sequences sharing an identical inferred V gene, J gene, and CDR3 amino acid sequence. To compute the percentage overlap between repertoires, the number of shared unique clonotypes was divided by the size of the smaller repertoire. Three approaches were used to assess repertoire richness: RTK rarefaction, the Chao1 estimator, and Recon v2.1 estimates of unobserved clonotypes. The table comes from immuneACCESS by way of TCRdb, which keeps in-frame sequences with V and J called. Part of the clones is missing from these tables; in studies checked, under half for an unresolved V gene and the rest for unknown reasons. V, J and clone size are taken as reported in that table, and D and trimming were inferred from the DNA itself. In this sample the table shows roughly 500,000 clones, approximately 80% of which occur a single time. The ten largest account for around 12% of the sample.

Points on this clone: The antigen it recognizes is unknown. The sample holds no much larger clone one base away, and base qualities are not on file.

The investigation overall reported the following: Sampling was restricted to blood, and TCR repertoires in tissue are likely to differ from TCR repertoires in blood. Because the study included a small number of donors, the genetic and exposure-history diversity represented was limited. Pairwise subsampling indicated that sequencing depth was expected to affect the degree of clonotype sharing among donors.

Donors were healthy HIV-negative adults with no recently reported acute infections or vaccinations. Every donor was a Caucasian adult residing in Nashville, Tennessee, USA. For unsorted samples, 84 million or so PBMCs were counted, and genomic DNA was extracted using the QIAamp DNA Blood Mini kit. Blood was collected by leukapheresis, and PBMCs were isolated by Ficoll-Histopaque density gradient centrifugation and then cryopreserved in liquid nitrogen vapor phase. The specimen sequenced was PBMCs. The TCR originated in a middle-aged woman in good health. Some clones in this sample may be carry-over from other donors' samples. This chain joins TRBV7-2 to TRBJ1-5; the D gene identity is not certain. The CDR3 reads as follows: CASSRWNNQPQHF. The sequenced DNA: TGTGCCAGCAGCCGCTGGAACAATCAGCCCCAGCATTTT.